This TCR beta chain originates from a study of Tregs in tolerant kidney transplant recipients. Unstimulated Tregs (CD4+CD25+CD127-) and CD4+CD25- non-Tregs were sorted from PBMCs. Produced via immunoSEQ multiplex PCR; TCRdb's table is partial and in-frame only. The sample shows more than 15,000 clones, around nine tenths of them seen only once. V dropped 3 bases and J dropped 0 bases, with 14 bases sitting between them. This CDR3 is 16 amino acids long. The V gene's germline CDR1 is SGHAT and CDR2 FQNNGV. Study results and caveats: No direct test of biological reproducibility was done here.

With respect to this clone: The antigen remains unidentified.

The sequencing input was CD8+ T cells from blood. This TCR was recovered from a human donor in good health. V and J are TRBV11-2 and TRBJ1-2; TRBD1 is a possible D gene (6 bases). CDR3 sequence reads: CASSFLGQTTNYGYTF. The CDR3 DNA is TGTGCCAGCAGCTTCCTAGGACAGACAACTAACTATGGCTACACCTTC.